The present entry profiles one TCR beta chain with its context. Its antigen is as yet unknown. The entry originates in a study of cytomegalovirus exposure and HLA in healthy donors. Per the germline V gene, CDR1 is SGHDN and CDR2 is FVKESK. Trimming removed 4 bases from V and 2 bases from J, with 12 bases in between. CDR3 length: 16 amino acids. Study-level points and caveats: Cytomegalovirus status was reportedly diagnosed by the classifier with high specificity and sensitivity. In an earlier analysis, in some 600 donors, most V segments appeared productive either ~87% or ~30% of the time. The investigators catalogued 150 to 200 TCR beta chains as cytomegalovirus-associated. Presence/absence analyses took donor sequencing depth as roughly uniform.

Both 60 Vbeta primers and 13 Jbeta primers went into the PCR. Measured with immunoSEQ multiplex PCR; TCRdb has only the in-frame clones, and not every one. The sample gives 5,500 to 8,000 clones, more than 45% of which show up once; 5.5% to 7.5% is in the top ten. The chain carries TRBV14 and TRBJ2-6; weak D call: TRBD1 (5 bases). The sequence was obtained from a man aged 30 to 39 in good health and CMV-seropositive. Sequencing used PBMCs. The CDR3 nucleotides read TGTGCCAGCAGCCCCGTGGGGCCTACTGGGGCCAACGTCCTGACTTTC. It translates to CASSPVGPTGANVLTF.